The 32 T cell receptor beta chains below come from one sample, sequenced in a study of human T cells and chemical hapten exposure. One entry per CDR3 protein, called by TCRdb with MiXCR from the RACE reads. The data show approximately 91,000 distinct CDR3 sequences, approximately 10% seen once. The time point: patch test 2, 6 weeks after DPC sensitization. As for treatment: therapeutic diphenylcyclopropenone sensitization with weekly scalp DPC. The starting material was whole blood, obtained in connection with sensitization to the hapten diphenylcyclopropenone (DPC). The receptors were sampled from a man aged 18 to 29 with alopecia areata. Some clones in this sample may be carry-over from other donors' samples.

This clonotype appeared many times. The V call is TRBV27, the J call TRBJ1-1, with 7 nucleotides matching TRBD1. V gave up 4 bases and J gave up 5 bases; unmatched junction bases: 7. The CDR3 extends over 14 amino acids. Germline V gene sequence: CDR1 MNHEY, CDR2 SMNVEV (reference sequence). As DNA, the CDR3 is TGTGCCAGCAGTTCGACAGGGCCGATAACTGAAGCTTTCTTT. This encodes CASSSTGPITEAFF.

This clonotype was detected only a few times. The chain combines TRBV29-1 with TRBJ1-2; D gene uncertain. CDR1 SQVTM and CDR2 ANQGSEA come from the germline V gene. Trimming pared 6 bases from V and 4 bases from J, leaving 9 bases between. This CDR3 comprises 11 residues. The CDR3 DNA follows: TGCAGCGTAGATGACCGCTATGGCTACACCTTC. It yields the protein CSVDDRYGYTF.

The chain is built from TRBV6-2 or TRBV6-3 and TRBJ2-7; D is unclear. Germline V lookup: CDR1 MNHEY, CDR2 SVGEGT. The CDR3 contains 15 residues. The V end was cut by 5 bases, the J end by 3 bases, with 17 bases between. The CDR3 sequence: CASSPRKGKGYEQYF. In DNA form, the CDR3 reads TGTGCCAGCAGTCCCCGGAAGGGAAAGGGCTACGAGCAGTACTTC.

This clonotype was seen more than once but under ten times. The CDR3 DNA reads as TGCGCCAGCAGCCAAGATCGGCAGGGGGGTACCTACGAGCAGTACTTC. Amino acid sequence: CASSQDRQGGTYEQYF. V usage is TRBV4-3 and J usage is TRBJ2-7, with D perhaps matching TRBD1 (7 bases). Germline V gene data show CDR1 as LGHNA and CDR2 as YSLEER. The CDR3 is made up of 16 amino acids. Deletions cut 0 bases from V and 2 bases from J, with 14 bases between.

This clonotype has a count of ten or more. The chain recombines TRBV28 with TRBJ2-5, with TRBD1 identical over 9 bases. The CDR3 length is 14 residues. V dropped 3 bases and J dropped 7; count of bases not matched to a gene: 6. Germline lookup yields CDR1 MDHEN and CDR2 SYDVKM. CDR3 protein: CASSFGTGRGTQYF. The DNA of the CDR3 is TGTGCCAGCAGTTTCGGGACAGGGCGAGGGACCCAGTACTTC.

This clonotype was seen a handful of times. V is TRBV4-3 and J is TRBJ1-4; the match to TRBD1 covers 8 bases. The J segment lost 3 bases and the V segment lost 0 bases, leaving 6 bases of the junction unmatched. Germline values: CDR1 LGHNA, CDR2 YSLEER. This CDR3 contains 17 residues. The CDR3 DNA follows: TGCGCCAGCAGCCAAGACCCAGGGGGCGAAGCTAATGAAAAACTGTTTTTT. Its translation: CASSQDPGGEANEKLFF.

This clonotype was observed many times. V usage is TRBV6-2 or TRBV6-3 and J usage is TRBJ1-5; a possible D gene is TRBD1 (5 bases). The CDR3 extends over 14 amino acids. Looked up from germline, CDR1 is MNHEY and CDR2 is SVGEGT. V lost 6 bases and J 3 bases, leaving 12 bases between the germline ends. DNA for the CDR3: TGTGCCAGCAGCGGGGACGGATTCAATCAGCCCCAGCATTTT. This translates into CASSGDGFNQPQHF.

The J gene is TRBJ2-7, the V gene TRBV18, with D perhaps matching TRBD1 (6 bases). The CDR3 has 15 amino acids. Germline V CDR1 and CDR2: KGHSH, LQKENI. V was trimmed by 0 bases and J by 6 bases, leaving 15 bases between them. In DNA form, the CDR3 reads TGTGCCAGCTCACCACCGAAGGGGGATCGGACCGAGCAGTACTTC. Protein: CASSPPKGDRTEQYF.

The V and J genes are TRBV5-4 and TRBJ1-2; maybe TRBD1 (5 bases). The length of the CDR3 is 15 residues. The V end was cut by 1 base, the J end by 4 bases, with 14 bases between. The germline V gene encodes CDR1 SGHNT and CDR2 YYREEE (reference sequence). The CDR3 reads CASSLNQGTFYGYTF. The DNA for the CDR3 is TGTGCCAGCAGCTTGAATCAGGGAACCTTCTATGGCTACACCTTC.

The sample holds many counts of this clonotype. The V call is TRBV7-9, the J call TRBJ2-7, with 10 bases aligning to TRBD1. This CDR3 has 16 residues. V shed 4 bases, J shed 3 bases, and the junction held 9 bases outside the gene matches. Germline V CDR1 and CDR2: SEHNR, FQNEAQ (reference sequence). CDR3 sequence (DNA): TGTGCCAGCAGCTCCCCTGGGGGACAGGGGTACTACGAGCAGTACTTC. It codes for CASSSPGGQGYYEQYF.

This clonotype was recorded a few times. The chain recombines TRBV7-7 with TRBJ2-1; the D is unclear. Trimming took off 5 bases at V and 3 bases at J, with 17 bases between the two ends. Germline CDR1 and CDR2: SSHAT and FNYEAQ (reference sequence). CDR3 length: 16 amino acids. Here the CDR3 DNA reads TGTGCCAGCAGCCGCATAACTGGCAACTACTACAATGAGCAGTTCTTC. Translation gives CASSRITGNYYNEQFF.

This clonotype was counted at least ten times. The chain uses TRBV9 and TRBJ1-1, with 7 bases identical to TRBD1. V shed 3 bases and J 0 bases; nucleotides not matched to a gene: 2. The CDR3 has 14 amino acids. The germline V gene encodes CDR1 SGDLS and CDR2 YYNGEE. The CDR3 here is CASSAGTVNTEAFF. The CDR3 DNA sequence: TGTGCCAGCAGCGCCGGGACAGTGAACACTGAAGCTTTCTTT.

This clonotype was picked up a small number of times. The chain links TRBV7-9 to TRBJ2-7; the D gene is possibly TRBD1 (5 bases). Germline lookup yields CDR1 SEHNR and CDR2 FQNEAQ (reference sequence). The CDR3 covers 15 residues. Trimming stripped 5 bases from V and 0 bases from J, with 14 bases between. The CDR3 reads CASSPRQDSSYEQYF. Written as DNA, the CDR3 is TGTGCCAGCAGCCCCCGACAAGACAGCTCCTACGAGCAGTACTTC. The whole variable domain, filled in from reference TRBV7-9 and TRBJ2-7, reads DTGVSQNPRHKITKRGQNVTFRCDPISEHNRLYWYRQTLGQGPEFLTYFQNEAQLEKSRLLSDRFSAERPKGSFSTLEIQRTEQGDSAMYLCASSPRQDSSYEQYFGPGTRLTVT.

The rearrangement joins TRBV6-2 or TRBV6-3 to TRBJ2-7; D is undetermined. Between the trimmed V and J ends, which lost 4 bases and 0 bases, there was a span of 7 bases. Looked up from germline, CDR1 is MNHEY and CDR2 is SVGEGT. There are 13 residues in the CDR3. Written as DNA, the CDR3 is TGTGCCAGCAGTTCCCCGCACTCCTACGAGCAGTACTTC. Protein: CASSSPHSYEQYF.

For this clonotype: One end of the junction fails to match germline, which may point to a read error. This chain's CDR3 is CASSLEDTEANGQFF. In DNA form, the CDR3 reads TGTGCCAGCAGCTTAGAGGACACGGAGGCGAATGGGCAGTTCTTC. The V call is TRBV7-2, the J call TRBJ2-1; D may correspond to TRBD1 or TRBD2 (5 bases each). The CDR3 has 15 residues. Germline V gene lookup returns CDR1 SGHTA and CDR2 FQGNSA.

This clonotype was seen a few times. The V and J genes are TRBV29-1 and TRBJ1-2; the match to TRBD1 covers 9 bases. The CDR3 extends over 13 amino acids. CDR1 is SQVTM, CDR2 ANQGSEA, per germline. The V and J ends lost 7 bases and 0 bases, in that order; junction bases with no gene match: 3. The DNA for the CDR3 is TGCAGCGAAAGGACAGGGGCTAACTATGGCTACACCTTC. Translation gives CSERTGANYGYTF.

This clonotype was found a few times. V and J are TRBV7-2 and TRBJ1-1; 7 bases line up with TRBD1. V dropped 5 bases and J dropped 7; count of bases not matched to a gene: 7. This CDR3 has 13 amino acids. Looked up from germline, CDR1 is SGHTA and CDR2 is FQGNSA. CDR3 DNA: TGTGCCAGCAGCCCTTGGGACAGCCTTGAAGCTTTCTTT. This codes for CASSPWDSLEAFF.

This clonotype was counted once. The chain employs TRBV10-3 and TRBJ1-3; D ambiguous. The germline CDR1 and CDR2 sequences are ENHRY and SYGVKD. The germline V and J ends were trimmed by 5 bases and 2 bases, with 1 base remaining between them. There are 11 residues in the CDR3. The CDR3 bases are TGTGCCATCAGTACTGGAAACACCATATATTTT. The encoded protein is CAISTGNTIYF.

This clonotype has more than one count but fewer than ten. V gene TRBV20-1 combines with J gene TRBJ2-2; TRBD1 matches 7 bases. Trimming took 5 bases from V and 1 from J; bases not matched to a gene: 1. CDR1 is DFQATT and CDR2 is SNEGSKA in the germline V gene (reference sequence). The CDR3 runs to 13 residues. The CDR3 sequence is CSAWDRNTGELFF. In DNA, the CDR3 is TGCAGTGCTTGGGACAGGAACACCGGGGAGCTGTTTTTT.

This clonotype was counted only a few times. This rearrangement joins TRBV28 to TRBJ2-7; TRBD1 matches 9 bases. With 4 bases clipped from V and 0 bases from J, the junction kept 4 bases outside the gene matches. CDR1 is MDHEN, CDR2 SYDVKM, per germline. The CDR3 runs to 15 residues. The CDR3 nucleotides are TGTGCCAGCAGTTCCTTGACAGGGGGCTCCTACGAGCAGTACTTC. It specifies CASSSLTGGSYEQYF.

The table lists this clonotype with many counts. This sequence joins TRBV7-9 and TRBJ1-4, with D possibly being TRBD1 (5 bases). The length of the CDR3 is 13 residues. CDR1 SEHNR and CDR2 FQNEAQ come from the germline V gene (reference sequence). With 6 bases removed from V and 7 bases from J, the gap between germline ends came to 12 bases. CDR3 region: CASRSTGREKLFF. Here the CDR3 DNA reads TGTGCCAGCAGATCTACGGGACGTGAAAAACTGTTTTTT.

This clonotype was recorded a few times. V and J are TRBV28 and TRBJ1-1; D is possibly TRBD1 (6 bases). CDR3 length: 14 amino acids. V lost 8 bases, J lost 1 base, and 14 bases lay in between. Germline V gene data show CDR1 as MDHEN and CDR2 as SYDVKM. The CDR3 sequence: CASGSQGSNTEAFF. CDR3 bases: TGTGCCAGCGGGTCCCAGGGGTCGAACACTGAAGCTTTCTTT.

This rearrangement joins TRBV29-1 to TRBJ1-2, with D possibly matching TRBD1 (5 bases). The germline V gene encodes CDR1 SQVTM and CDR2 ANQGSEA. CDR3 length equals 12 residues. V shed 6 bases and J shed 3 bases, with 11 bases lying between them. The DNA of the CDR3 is TGCAGCGTCGAGTTGACAGACTATGGCTACACCTTC. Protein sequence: CSVELTDYGYTF. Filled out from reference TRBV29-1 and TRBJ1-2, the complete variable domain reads SAVISQKPSRDICQRGTSLTIQCQVDSQVTMMFWYRQQPGQSLTLIATANQGSEATYESGFVIDKFPISRPNLTFSTLTVSNMSPEDSSIYLCSVELTDYGYTFGSGTRLTVV.

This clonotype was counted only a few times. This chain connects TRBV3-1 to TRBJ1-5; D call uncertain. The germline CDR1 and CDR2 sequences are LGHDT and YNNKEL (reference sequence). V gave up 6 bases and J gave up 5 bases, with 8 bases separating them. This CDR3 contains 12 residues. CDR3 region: CASSLGHQPQHF. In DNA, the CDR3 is TGTGCCAGCAGTCTAGGGCATCAGCCCCAGCATTTT. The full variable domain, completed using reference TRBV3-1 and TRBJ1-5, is DTAVSQTPKYLVTQMGNDKSIKCEQNLGHDTMYWYKQDSKKFLKIMFSYNNKELIINETVPNRFSPKSPDKAHLNLHINSLELGDSAVYFCASSLGHQPQHFGDGTRLSIL.

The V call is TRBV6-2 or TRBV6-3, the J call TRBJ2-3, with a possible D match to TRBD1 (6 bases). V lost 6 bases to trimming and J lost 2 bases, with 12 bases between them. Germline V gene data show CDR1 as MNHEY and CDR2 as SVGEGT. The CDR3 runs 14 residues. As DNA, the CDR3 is TGTGCCAGCAGACTGACAGGTAACACAGATACGCAGTATTTT. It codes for CASRLTGNTDTQYF.

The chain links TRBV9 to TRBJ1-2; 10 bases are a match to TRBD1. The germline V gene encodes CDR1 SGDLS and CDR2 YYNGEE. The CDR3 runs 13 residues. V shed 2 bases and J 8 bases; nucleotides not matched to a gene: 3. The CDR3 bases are TGTGCCAGCAGCGTTGGGACAGGGGTCGGCTACACCTTC. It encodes CASSVGTGVGYTF.

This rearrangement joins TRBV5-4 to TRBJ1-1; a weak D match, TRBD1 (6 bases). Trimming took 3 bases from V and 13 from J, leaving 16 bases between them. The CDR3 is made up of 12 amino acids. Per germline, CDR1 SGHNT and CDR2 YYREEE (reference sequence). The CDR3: CASSSNRERVFF. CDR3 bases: TGTGCCAGCAGCTCAAACAGGGAGAGGGTTTTCTTT.

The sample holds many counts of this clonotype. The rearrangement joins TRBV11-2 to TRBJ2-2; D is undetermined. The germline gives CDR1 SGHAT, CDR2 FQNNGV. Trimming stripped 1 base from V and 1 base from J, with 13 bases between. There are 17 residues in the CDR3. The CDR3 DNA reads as TGTGCCAGCAGCTTAGCATCTGGCGGACGGAACACCGGGGAGCTGTTTTTT. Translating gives CASSLASGGRNTGELFF.

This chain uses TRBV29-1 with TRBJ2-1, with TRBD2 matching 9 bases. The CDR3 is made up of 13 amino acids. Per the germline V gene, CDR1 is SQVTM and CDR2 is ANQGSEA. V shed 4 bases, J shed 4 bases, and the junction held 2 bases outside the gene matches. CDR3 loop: CSVAAGGYNEQFF. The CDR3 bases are TGCAGCGTTGCGGCGGGGGGGTACAATGAGCAGTTCTTC.

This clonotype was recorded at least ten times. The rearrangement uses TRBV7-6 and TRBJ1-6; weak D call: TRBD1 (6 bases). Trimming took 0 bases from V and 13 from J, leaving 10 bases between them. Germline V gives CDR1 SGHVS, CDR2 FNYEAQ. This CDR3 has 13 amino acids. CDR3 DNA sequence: TGTGCCAGCAGCTTAGCATGGGGGGCGCCCCTCCACTTT. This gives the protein CASSLAWGAPLHF.

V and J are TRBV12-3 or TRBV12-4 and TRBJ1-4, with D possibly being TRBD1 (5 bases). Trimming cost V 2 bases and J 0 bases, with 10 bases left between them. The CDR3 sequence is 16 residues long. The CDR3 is CASSLWRGATNEKLFF. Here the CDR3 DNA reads TGTGCCAGCAGTTTATGGAGGGGCGCAACTAATGAAAAACTGTTTTTT.

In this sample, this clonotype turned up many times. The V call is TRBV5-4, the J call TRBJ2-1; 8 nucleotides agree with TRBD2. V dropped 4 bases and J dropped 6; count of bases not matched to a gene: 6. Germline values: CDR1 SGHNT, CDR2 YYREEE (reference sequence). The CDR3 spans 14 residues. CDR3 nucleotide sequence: TGTGCCAGCAGCCGGGAGGGGCGGGGCAATGAGCAGTTCTTC. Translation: CASSREGRGNEQFF.